One sample yielded the 5 T cell receptor beta chains listed below, sequenced in a study of identical twins. MiXCR was run by TCRdb on the 5' RACE reads, yielding one entry per CDR3 protein. The sample lists about 700,000 distinct CDR3 sequences; around 8.3% were seen once. The sample was also reused in another study, on yellow fever vaccine responses in identical twins.

The material sequenced was PBMCs. The source is a woman between 18 and 30 years old in good health.

This rearrangement joins TRBV7-2 to TRBJ1-1; D is unclear. CDR3 length: 15 amino acids. CDR1 SGHTA and CDR2 FQGNSA come from the germline V gene. V was trimmed by 1 base and J by 0 bases, leaving 9 bases between them. The CDR3 loop reads CASSLVPEMNTEAFF. In DNA, the CDR3 is TGTGCCAGCAGCTTAGTCCCGGAGATGAACACTGAAGCTTTCTTT.

In its sample, this clonotype was seen many times. The chain recombines TRBV29-1 with TRBJ2-7, with 12 bases that match TRBD2. V lost 7 bases to trimming and J lost 4 bases; unmatched junction nucleotides: 5. The CDR3 extends over 13 amino acids. CDR1 SQVTM and CDR2 ANQGSEA come from the germline V gene. The CDR3, as DNA: TGCAGCGCCTCGACTAGCGGGAGTTACGAGCAGTACTTC. This sequence encodes CSASTSGSYEQYF.

This clonotype showed up just a few times. This chain connects TRBV28 to TRBJ2-7; 9 positions match TRBD1. After removal of 8 bases from V and 2 bases from J, the junction contained 10 bases not matched to a gene. The CDR3 runs 15 residues. Per the germline V gene, CDR1 is MDHEN and CDR2 is SYDVKM. CDR3 DNA: TGTGCCAGCCTCGGGGGAGGGACAGGGACCTACGAGCAGTACTTC. It translates to CASLGGGTGTYEQYF.

In this sample, this clonotype turned up a few times. Written as DNA, the CDR3 is TGCAGTGCTAGAGTCACTGTTTGGGGTATAAGCACAGATACGCAGTATTTT. The encoded protein is CSARVTVWGISTDTQYF. The V and J genes are TRBV20-1 and TRBJ2-3; D gene ambiguous. The CDR3 loop spans 17 amino acids. Germline V gene data show CDR1 as DFQATT and CDR2 as SNEGSKA (reference sequence). V was clipped by 1 base and J by 0 bases, with 17 bases between them.

There are many counts of this clonotype. V usage is TRBV9 and J usage is TRBJ2-1; D possibly corresponds to TRBD1 (6 bases). Germline values: CDR1 SGDLS, CDR2 YYNGEE. CDR3 length: 14 residues. V lost 1 base and J lost 9, with 14 bases in between. This chain's CDR3 is CASSVQGLGGEQFF. The DNA for the CDR3 is TGTGCCAGCAGCGTACAGGGCCTAGGGGGTGAGCAGTTCTTC.